The sequence of this T cell receptor (beta chain) was determined in a study of blood T cell repertoires in COVID-19 (dated by TCRdb to between 2020 and 2021). Background on the whole study: Samples from collaborators originated in the United States, Italy and Spain and spanned both the acute and convalescent phases of COVID-19. The material from the prospective study consisted of cDNA or gDNA derived from T cells, B-cell-depleted T cells, or PBMCs. Subjects who had been exposed to COVID-19, were actively infected with it, or had recovered from it provided the deeply sampled blood TCRbeta repertoires that made up the dataset. A freely available public database, intended as a resource for researchers studying the immune response to SARS-CoV-2, is where the repertoires were released. Samples came from the ongoing ImmuneRACE study (first 160 participants) plus 1,254 subjects from 6 global collaborators. A de-identified subject ID, COVID-19 status, age in years and sex were almost always included in the sample metadata. Where available, HLA class I and class II types were taken from metadata supplied by the sample provider and were not determined by assay-based typing.

In Seattle, one collaborating source enrolled patients while the infection was active and tracked those patients longitudinally over the course of disease. Each collaborating institution followed its own protocols to collect whole blood in K2EDTA tubes. For TCRbeta analysis, collaborators shipped samples in one of three forms: frozen whole blood, isolated PBMCs, or DNA extracted from either of those sample types. V is pruned by 1 base and J by 5 bases, leaving 6 bases of the junction without a gene match. Measured from the cysteine to the phenylalanine, the CDR3 is 15 residues long. Left in the record is the CDR3 DNA by itself, 45 bases read in frame from the first base. The germline V gene encodes CDR1 MNHNS and CDR2 SASEGT. Beyond this particular receptor, the publication reports: The quantity of clinical and demographic metadata differed by source and by participant and was supplied without curation.

This clone appeared a few times. The specificity of this receptor is unknown. Per-base quality was not reported, and no clone a single base away is much larger than it. The immunoSEQ Assay, a bias-controlled multiplex PCR, was used to amplify TCRbeta CDR3 regions from genomic DNA. On the study's bioinformatics: Nucleated cell counts per sample were estimated from amplification of reference gene primers within the assay. To quantify the absolute abundance of each unique TCRbeta CDR3 rearrangement, sequence reads were collapsed and filtered. Productive Simpson clonality was computed per sample as the square root of Simpson's diversity index over productive rearrangements. Held by TCRdb, this immuneACCESS table contains in-frame sequences only and omits some clones. Under half of the omission traces to an unresolved V gene where checked; the cause of the rest is unknown. Clonal size and the V and J genes are those of that table, whereas D and trimming came from the DNA. Here the sample has a few hundred thousand clones; approximately 86% occur a single time. The ten most abundant clones make up 7.1% of the sample.

The chain couples TRBV6-1 to TRBJ1-2, and 8 bases in between align with TRBD1. This receptor was obtained from a woman aged 60-75 years with COVID-19, enrolled during active disease. Sequenced sample: peripheral blood. The base sequence is TGTGCCAGCAGTGAAGGAATCGGGACAGGTTATGGCTACACCTTC. The resulting protein is CASSEGIGTGYGYTF.